This T cell receptor beta chain was captured in a study of regulatory T cells in long-lasting Graves disease. A word on this clonotype: At one end, the junction sequence differs from germline, possibly due to a read error.

CDR3 regions were amplified by Arm-PCR using iRepertoire HTBI primers to build TCR beta libraries. TCRdb recomputed calls from the multiplex PCR reads with MiXCR, one row per CDR3 protein. The sample carries 400,000 to 500,000 distinct CDR3 sequences, 20% to 25% recorded once. The germline CDR1 and CDR2 sequences are LNHDA and SQIVND (reference sequence). This CDR3 is 16 amino acids long. Time point described: persistent/refractory GD, antithyroid drugs over 5 years with positive TRAb. From PBMCs, RNA was extracted and then used to make the TCR library. This TCR came from a female donor with Graves disease. This specimen consisted of peripheral blood mononuclear cells (PBMCs), obtained when the disease was refractory, from a patient treated with antithyroid drugs. V usage is TRBV19 and J usage is TRBJ2-7, with 10 bases matching TRBD1. CDR3 bases: TGTGCCAGTAGTGGGAGCGGGGACAGGGGACTCTACGGGCAGTACTTC. Translated: CASSGSGDRGLYGQYF.